This T cell receptor beta chain was recovered during a study of metastatic and nonmetastatic thyroid tumors. Study summary: Repertoire comparison spanned blood and tumor or nodule tissue of malignant and benign thyroid patients. Study conclusions and caveats: In both blood and tumor samples, TCR beta diversity was reported significantly higher for malignant than benign nodules.

This clone has only a few counts. Antigen: not known. This CDR3 spans 14 amino acids. V lost 6 bases and J 11 bases, leaving 20 bases between the germline ends. TCRdb re-clonotyped the PCR reads through MiXCR. In the table there are 15,000 or so clones, about 25% of which are singletons. Patients were all untreated before their thyroid surgery. Sequenced sample: adjacent normal tissue. V gene TRBV12-3 or TRBV12-4 combines with J gene TRBJ2-1, with D uncertain. The clonotype originates from a female donor with papillary thyroid cancer or a benign thyroid nodule (not recorded which). Some clones in this sample may be carry-over from other donors' samples. The chain's CDR3 is CASSPQRARTQQFF. CDR3 sequence (DNA): TGTGCCAGCAGCCCTCAAAGAGCCCGGACCCAGCAGTTCTTC.